What follows are 15 T cell receptor beta chains derived from one specimen sequenced in a study of T cell responses to AZD1222 COVID-19 vaccine. The repertoire was sequenced with immunoSEQ multiplex PCR; TCRdb's copy has only in-frame clones and lacks some. Found here are fewer than 150,000 clones, roughly 82% of them singletons; the top ten hold over 4%. Sequenced material: peripheral blood, taken on day 0 of AZD1222 vaccination. These TCRs come from an adult in good health.

The V and J genes are TRBV5-6 and TRBJ2-1, with TRBD2 matching over 7 bases. The V gene's germline CDR1 is SGHDT and CDR2 YYEEEE. There are 15 residues in the CDR3. V trimming: 0 bases; J trimming: 10 bases; junction bases outside the gene matches: 10. CDR3 sequence reads: CASSLGARLAGEQFF. The DNA for the CDR3 is TGTGCCAGCAGCTTGGGGGCTAGACTAGCCGGCGAGCAGTTCTTC.

The sample holds a few counts of this clone. V gene TRBV6-5 combines with J gene TRBJ1-4, with D unresolved. The ends were cut back, 0 bases at V and 5 bases at J, with 13 bases in the middle. The CDR3 has 16 amino acids. The germline V gene encodes CDR1 MNHEY and CDR2 SVGAGI. The CDR3 DNA is TGTGCCAGCAGTTACTCTGGGGATGGTGTGAATGAAAAACTGTTTTTT. It codes for CASSYSGDGVNEKLFF.

The chain employs TRBV3-1 (or the pseudogene TRBV3-2) and TRBJ1-2, with 7 nucleotides matching TRBD1. Germline-derived CDR1 and CDR2 are LGHDT and YNNKEL (reference sequence). Trimming at V came to 4 bases and at J to 5 bases, leaving 16 bases not matched to a gene. The CDR3 length is 17 residues. The CDR3 sequence is CASSPYRQGPILYGYTF. The CDR3 DNA reads as TGTGCCAGCAGCCCCTACCGACAGGGTCCTATCCTTTATGGCTACACCTTC.

The chain is built from TRBV7-2 and TRBJ1-4; D is undetermined. The V end lost 1 base, the J end lost 11 bases, and 11 bases lay between the germline ends. Per the germline V gene, CDR1 is SGHTA and CDR2 is FQGNSA. The CDR3 spans 13 residues. The CDR3 here is CASSLEVGPKLFF. The DNA for the CDR3 is TGTGCCAGCAGCTTAGAGGTTGGACCTAAACTGTTTTTT.

The chain has TRBV29-1 and TRBJ1-2, with no clear D. The germline V and J ends were trimmed by 4 bases and 8 bases, with 11 bases remaining between them. Germline V gene data show CDR1 as SQVTM and CDR2 as ANQGSEA. The CDR3 runs 11 residues. CDR3 in DNA: TGCAGCGTTGTTGGAGGGAGAGGCTACACCTTC. Translation gives CSVVGGRGYTF. The whole variable domain, remainder taken from reference TRBV29-1 and TRBJ1-2, is SAVISQKPSRDICQRGTSLTIQCQVDSQVTMMFWYRQQPGQSLTLIATANQGSEATYESGFVIDKFPISRPNLTFSTLTVSNMSPEDSSIYLCSVVGGRGYTFGSGTRLTVV.

As DNA, the CDR3 is TGTGCCAGCAGCCTCCCCGGGATCAACTATGGCTACACCTTC. It yields the protein CASSLPGINYGYTF. The chain recombines TRBV3-1 (or the pseudogene TRBV3-2) with TRBJ1-2; D is unresolved. V was pared by 4 bases and J by 2 bases, with 11 bases between. This CDR3 is built from 14 residues. The germline V gene has CDR1 LGHDT and CDR2 YNNKEL (reference sequence).

The V gene is TRBV19, the J gene TRBJ1-1; D is uncertain. This CDR3 spans 12 amino acids. V lost 7 bases and J lost 7, with 13 bases in between. Germline V gene sequence: CDR1 LNHDA, CDR2 SQIVND (reference sequence). CDR3 DNA: TGTGCCAGTACCGACCGCAGGTTTGAAGCTTTCTTT. Translation gives CASTDRRFEAFF.

This chain links TRBV29-1 with TRBJ1-2; 7 bases fit TRBD1. This CDR3 region has 17 residues. Germline V gives CDR1 SQVTM, CDR2 ANQGSEA. The ends lost 5 bases at V and 8 bases at J; junction bases unmatched: 23. CDR3 bases: TGCAGCGTTCCCCGGGAGACAGGGCGGGTCATTGGGTCCGGCTACACCTTC. Translating gives CSVPRETGRVIGSGYTF. The whole variable domain, remainder taken from reference TRBV29-1 and TRBJ1-2, is SAVISQKPSRDICQRGTSLTIQCQVDSQVTMMFWYRQQPGQSLTLIATANQGSEATYESGFVIDKFPISRPNLTFSTLTVSNMSPEDSSIYLCSVPRETGRVIGSGYTFGSGTRLTVV.

The chain links TRBV11-2 to TRBJ2-2; possible D gene TRBD1, 6 bases. Per the germline V gene, CDR1 is SGHAT and CDR2 is FQNNGV. The CDR3 contains 17 residues. The V end was cut by 5 bases, the J end by 2 bases, with 18 bases between. The DNA for the CDR3 is TGTGCCAGCAGCCCATATTCACTACAGGGAAACACCGGGGAGCTGTTTTTT. This gives the protein CASSPYSLQGNTGELFF.

This clone was recorded only once. Here the CDR3 DNA reads TGTGCCAGCAGCTTTCCAAGGGATACGCAGTATTTT. It is translated as CASSFPRDTQYF. V usage is TRBV7-9 and J usage is TRBJ2-3, with D uncertain. In germline, CDR1 is SEHNR, CDR2 FQNEAQ (reference sequence). Trimming removed 3 bases from V and 6 bases from J, with 7 bases in between. The CDR3 is 12 residues long.

The chain's CDR3 is CAWSVINGDQPQHF. CDR3 DNA: TGTGCCTGGAGTGTAATTAATGGGGATCAGCCCCAGCATTTT. The chain couples TRBV30 to TRBJ1-5; D not resolved. In germline, CDR1 is GTSNPN, CDR2 SVGIG (reference sequence). The CDR3 covers 14 residues. V shed 0 bases and J shed 5 bases, with 11 bases lying between them.

This rearrangement joins TRBV5-1 to TRBJ2-1, with a weak D call TRBD2 (7 bases). The CDR3 extends over 12 amino acids. Germline loops: CDR1 SGHRS, CDR2 YFSETQ. V was clipped by 0 bases and J by 13 bases, with 11 bases between them. CDR3 protein: CASSLGGGAQFF. The DNA of the CDR3 is TGCGCCAGCAGCTTGGGCGGGGGCGCTCAGTTCTTC.

The chain carries TRBV9 and TRBJ1-1; TRBD1 matches at 7 bases. CDR3 size: 14 residues. CDR1 is SGDLS and CDR2 is YYNGEE in the germline V gene. J was trimmed by 2 bases and V by 3 bases; bases with no gene match: 4. DNA for the CDR3: TGTGCCAGCAGCGAAAGGGGGCTAAACACTGAAGCTTTCTTT. It yields the protein CASSERGLNTEAFF.

V usage is TRBV7-9 and J usage is TRBJ1-1; D is uncertain. CDR1 is SEHNR and CDR2 is FQNEAQ in the germline V gene (reference sequence). V was clipped by 3 bases and J by 6 bases, with 11 bases between them. The CDR3 has 13 residues. CDR3 in amino acids: CASSFSELAEAFF. CDR3 DNA: TGTGCCAGCAGCTTTTCAGAATTGGCTGAAGCTTTCTTT. The variable domain in full, with the rest retrieved from reference TRBV7-9 and TRBJ1-1, is DTGVSQNPRHKITKRGQNVTFRCDPISEHNRLYWYRQTLGQGPEFLTYFQNEAQLEKSRLLSDRFSAERPKGSFSTLEIQRTEQGDSAMYLCASSFSELAEAFFGQGTRLTVV.

This clone was found a few times. This chain joins TRBV9 and TRBJ2-2; the match to TRBD2 covers 13 bases. Germline CDR1 is SGDLS and CDR2 is YYNGEE. The CDR3 runs 18 residues. Trimming removed 4 bases from V and 1 base from J; junction bases left unmatched: 7. Here the CDR3 reads CASSPRLAGGQNTGELFF. In nucleotides, the CDR3 is TGTGCCAGCAGCCCGAGACTAGCGGGGGGCCAGAACACCGGGGAGCTGTTTTTT. The variable domain in full, completed from reference TRBV9 and TRBJ2-2, reads DSGVTQTPKHLITATGQRVTLRCSPRSGDLSVYWYQQSLDQGLQFLIQYYNGEERAKGNILERFSAQQFPDLHSELNLSSLELGDSALYFCASSPRLAGGQNTGELFFGEGSRLTVL.